Listed below are T cell receptor beta chains from one sample, sequenced in a study of T cells in Graves' hyperthyroidism and ophthalmopathy. MiXCR was run by TCRdb on the multiplex PCR reads, yielding one entry per CDR3 protein. The data hold about 620,000 distinct CDR3 sequences, with roughly 17% observed a single time. The source material was blood. The origin of the receptors is a woman aged 25-40 years with Graves' hyperthyroidism. Each CDR3 is given with its conserved first and last residue.

J gene: TRBJ1-1; V gene: TRBV9; CDR3 protein: CASSFGLGGESTEAFF
J gene: TRBJ2-3; V gene: TRBV28; CDR3 protein: CASSFRGRRVNTQYF
J gene: TRBJ2-7; V gene: TRBV5-1; CDR3 protein: CASRGGGFRYEQYF
J gene: TRBJ1-6; V gene: TRBV7-2; CDR3 protein: CASSLERDRPLHF
J gene: TRBJ1-4; V gene: TRBV2; CDR3 protein: CASSLGQVEKLFF
J gene: TRBJ2-1; V gene: TRBV2; CDR3 protein: CASTLAGINEQFF
J gene: TRBJ2-7; V gene: TRBV19; CDR3 protein: CASSISRLDHEQYF
J gene: TRBJ1-1; V gene: TRBV11-2; CDR3 protein: CASSLAPQTGMTGGEGWTEAFF
J gene: TRBJ2-4; V gene: TRBV18; CDR3 protein: CASSPPSPGQLAKNIQYF
J gene: TRBJ2-3; V gene: TRBV2; CDR3 protein: CASIQTVDTQYF
J gene: TRBJ1-1; V gene: TRBV28; CDR3 protein: CASTPLWNTEAFF
J gene: TRBJ2-5; V gene: TRBV6-1; CDR3 protein: CATSLARETQYF
J gene: TRBJ2-1; V gene: TRBV15; CDR3 protein: CATSRDRGLADNEQFF
J gene: TRBJ2-3; V gene: TRBV7-2; CDR3 protein: CASSWGLAGDTQYF
J gene: TRBJ1-2; V gene: TRBV30; CDR3 protein: CAWSEVKQHGYTF
J gene: TRBJ1-5; V gene: TRBV7-8; CDR3 protein: CASSLATYFGVNQPQHF